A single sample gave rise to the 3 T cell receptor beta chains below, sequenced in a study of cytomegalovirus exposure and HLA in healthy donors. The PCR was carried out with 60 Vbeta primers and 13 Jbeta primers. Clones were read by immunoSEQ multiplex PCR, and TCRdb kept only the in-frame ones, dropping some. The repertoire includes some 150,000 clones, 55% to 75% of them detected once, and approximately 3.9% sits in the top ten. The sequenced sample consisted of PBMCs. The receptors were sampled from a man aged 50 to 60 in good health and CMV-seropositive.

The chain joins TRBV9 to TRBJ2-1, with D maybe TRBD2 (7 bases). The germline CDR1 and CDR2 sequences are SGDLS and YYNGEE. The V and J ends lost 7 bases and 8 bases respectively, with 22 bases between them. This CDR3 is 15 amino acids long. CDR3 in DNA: TGTGCCAGCGCTGGGTGGGGGGGGGCCTTCGATGAGCAGTTCTTC. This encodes CASAGWGGAFDEQFF.

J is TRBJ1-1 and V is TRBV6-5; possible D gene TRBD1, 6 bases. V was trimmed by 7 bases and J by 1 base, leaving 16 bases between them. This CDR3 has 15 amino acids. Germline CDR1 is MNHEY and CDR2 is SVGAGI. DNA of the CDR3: TGTGCCAGCAACCTAGGGGGGGTAAAGAACACTGAAGCTTTCTTT. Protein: CASNLGGVKNTEAFF.

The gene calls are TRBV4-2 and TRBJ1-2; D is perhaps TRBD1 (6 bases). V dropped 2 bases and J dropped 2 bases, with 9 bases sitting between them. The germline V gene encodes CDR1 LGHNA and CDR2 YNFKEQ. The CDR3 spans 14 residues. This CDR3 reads CASSQTGRNYGYTF. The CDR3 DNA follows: TGTGCCAGCAGCCAAACAGGGCGGAACTATGGCTACACCTTC.